The 10 T cell receptor beta chains reported below all come from one sample, sequenced in a study of T cells in Graves' hyperthyroidism and ophthalmopathy. The CDR3 regions of TCR beta were amplified from RNA transcripts. HTBI primers were used for first-round RT-PCR of the TCR CDR3. One entry per CDR3 protein, called by TCRdb with MiXCR from the multiplex PCR reads. The data contain 450,000 to 600,000 distinct CDR3 sequences, 11% to 15% of them singletons. Sequences were obtained from blood. The receptor set was obtained from a woman aged 40-49 years with Graves' hyperthyroidism.

This chain connects TRBV24-1 to TRBJ2-1; no reliable D call. The CDR3 is 14 amino acids. Trimming took off 6 bases at V and 8 bases at J, with 16 bases between the two ends. CDR1 KGHDR and CDR2 SFDVKD come from the germline V gene. The chain's CDR3 is CATSFSSFNHEQFF. CDR3 in DNA: TGTGCCACCAGTTTCAGCTCCTTTAACCATGAGCAGTTCTTC.

This clonotype was detected many times. The chain is built from TRBV7-2 and TRBJ2-3; D is undetermined. The CDR3 runs 13 residues. The V and J ends lost 5 bases and 0 bases respectively, with 6 bases between them. In germline, CDR1 is SGHTA, CDR2 FQGNSA. The CDR3 nucleotides read TGTGCCAGCAGCACACCTAGCACAGATACGCAGTATTTT. This encodes CASSTPSTDTQYF.

In its sample, this clonotype was seen many times. The rearrangement links TRBV10-2 to TRBJ2-3; 7 positions match TRBD2. The trim removed 6 bases at V and 4 bases at J, leaving 1 base unmatched. Germline loops: CDR1 WSHSY, CDR2 SAAADI. This CDR3 is 12 amino acids long. The CDR3 loop reads CASRREPDTQYF. DNA of the CDR3: TGCGCCAGCAGGCGGGAGCCAGATACGCAGTATTTT.

This clonotype was observed many times. The chain is built from TRBV7-9 and TRBJ2-3; D is unclear. This CDR3 has 13 amino acids. Germline V gene lookup returns CDR1 SEHNR and CDR2 FQNEAQ (reference sequence). V lost 11 bases, J lost 1 base, and 13 bases lay in between. This chain's CDR3 is CALPVAGTDTQYF. In DNA, the CDR3 is TGTGCCCTTCCGGTGGCGGGCACAGATACGCAGTATTTT.

This clonotype was recorded at least ten times. This chain uses TRBV5-6 with TRBJ1-4, with D possibly being TRBD1 (5 bases). CDR3 length: 16 amino acids. V shed 4 bases and J shed 4 bases, with 17 bases lying between them. Germline CDR1 reads SGHDT; CDR2 reads YYEEEE. CDR3: CASSHPRGTSNEKLFF. The DNA of the CDR3 is TGTGCCAGCAGCCATCCGCGCGGGACCAGTAATGAAAAACTGTTTTTT. Looking up the rest from reference TRBV5-6 and TRBJ1-4 gives the full variable domain: DAGVTQSPTHLIKTRGQQVTLRCSPKSGHDTVSWYQQALGQGPQFIFQYYEEEERQRGNFPDRFSGHQFPNYSSELNVNALLLGDSALYLCASSHPRGTSNEKLFFGSGTQLSVL.

This clonotype came up a few times. This sequence may be a read error, since a much larger clone differs from it by one base. The CDR3 protein is CASSWDRTTDTQYF. Written as DNA, the CDR3 is TGTGCCAGCAGCTGGGACAGGACCACAGATACGCAGTATTTT. This chain joins TRBV27 and TRBJ2-3, with TRBD1 identical over 8 bases. V shed 6 bases, J shed 2 bases, and the junction held 4 bases outside the gene matches. The CDR3 spans 14 residues. The germline CDR1 and CDR2 sequences are MNHEY and SMNVEV (reference sequence).

This clonotype was detected ten times or more. The DNA for the CDR3 is TGTGCCAGCAGTTTCGGGGGGGGGAACACCGGGGAGCTGTTTTTT. Its protein product is CASSFGGGNTGELFF. This chain uses TRBV12-3 or TRBV12-4 with TRBJ2-2, with TRBD2 matching 8 bases. The junction had 1 base not matched to a gene; V was cut back by 3 bases and J by 1 base. This CDR3 has 15 residues.

Concerning this clonotype: This may come from a read error, since a much larger clone is one base off. The chain joins TRBV6-1 to TRBJ1-3; no definite D call. CDR3 length: 12 amino acids. Germline V gene lookup returns CDR1 MNHNS and CDR2 SASEGT. The V gene lost 8 bases and the J gene lost 0 bases, with 5 bases spanning the gap. The CDR3 bases are TGTGCCAGCGGCCACTCTGGAAACACCATATATTTT. Amino acids: CASGHSGNTIYF.

The J gene is TRBJ1-3, the V gene TRBV20-1; possibly TRBD1 for D (5 bases). Trimming left V 5 bases short and J 3 bases short, with 20 bases between. The CDR3 is 16 residues long. Germline assignment: CDR1 DFQATT and CDR2 SNEGSKA (reference sequence). The CDR3 region has the DNA TGCAGTGCTCGCCTGGAAACAGGACTTGGTGGAAACACCATATATTTT. Translating it yields CSARLETGLGGNTIYF.

This clonotype has more than one count but fewer than ten. V is TRBV14 and J is TRBJ2-1, with D perhaps given as TRBD1 or TRBD2 (5 bases each). The ends were cut back, 3 bases at V and 9 bases at J, with 6 bases in the middle. CDR3 length: 11 residues. Germline V CDR1 and CDR2: SGHDN, FVKESK. CDR3 in amino acids: CASSQGREQFF. CDR3 coding DNA: TGTGCCAGCAGCCAGGGACGTGAGCAGTTCTTC.